The 10 T cell receptor beta chains presented below share a single source sample, sequenced in a study of T cell responses to AZD1222 COVID-19 vaccine. Data came from immunoSEQ multiplex PCR; TCRdb stores just in-frame clones and leaves some out. Among some 250,000 clones listed, 85% to 95% were seen once. The sequences come from peripheral blood, collected 28 days after the second AZD1222 dose. The receptor set was obtained from an adult who received the AZD1222 COVID-19 vaccine.

This clone was observed a single time. This chain connects TRBV4-1 to TRBJ1-2; D ambiguous. CDR3 size: 13 residues. Trimming shortened V by 1 base and J by 4 bases, and 7 bases separated the two germline ends. Germline CDR1 MGHRA, CDR2 YSYEKL. This CDR3 is CASSQGNGYGYTF. The CDR3, as DNA: TGCGCCAGCAGCCAAGGGAATGGCTATGGCTACACCTTC.

The rearrangement uses TRBV20-1 and TRBJ1-4, with D unclear. CDR3 length equals 11 residues. Germline CDR1 is DFQATT and CDR2 is SNEGSKA (reference sequence). V dropped 7 bases and J dropped 7 bases, with 10 bases sitting between them. The CDR3 protein is CSGLKGEKLFF. For the CDR3, the DNA is TGCAGTGGACTAAAGGGTGAAAAACTGTTTTTT.

The rearrangement joins TRBV21-1 to TRBJ2-1; the D call TRBD2 from the table was never checked on the DNA. TRBV21-1 is listed as a pseudogene. The length of the CDR3 is 12 residues. The chain's CDR3 is CASSKLLPGQFF. DNA for the CDR3: TGTGCCAGCAGCAAATTGCTACCGGGGCAGTTCTTC.

The rearrangement joins TRBV27 to TRBJ1-5; D possibly corresponds to TRBD1 (5 bases). CDR3 length equals 14 residues. Germline lookup yields CDR1 MNHEY and CDR2 SMNVEV (reference sequence). With 5 bases removed from V and 1 base from J, the gap between germline ends came to 9 bases. The CDR3 region is CASSNRDSNQPQHF. CDR3 DNA sequence: TGTGCCAGCAGTAACCGGGACAGCAATCAGCCCCAGCATTTT.

The chain links TRBV11-3 to TRBJ2-7, with D possibly matching TRBD2 (5 bases). The CDR3 spans 15 residues. The germline V gene encodes CDR1 SGHNT and CDR2 YENEEA. With 4 bases removed from V and 2 bases from J, the gap between germline ends came to 15 bases. This CDR3 is CASSSTLGPTYEQYF. The CDR3 bases are TGTGCCAGCAGCTCAACACTAGGCCCCACCTACGAGCAGTACTTC.

This chain uses TRBV3-1 (or the pseudogene TRBV3-2) with TRBJ2-3, with 10 bases that match TRBD2. The CDR3 is 15 residues long. Germline trimming cut 2 bases from V and 1 base from J; bases unmatched to any gene: 0. In germline, CDR1 is LGHDT, CDR2 YNNKEL (reference sequence). DNA of the CDR3: TGTGCCAGCAGCCAAAGCGGGGGGGGCACAGATACGCAGTATTTT. Translation gives CASSQSGGGTDTQYF.

Points on this clone: Other DNA sequences in the sample encode the same CDR3. The chain combines TRBV28 with TRBJ1-2; no firm D call. The CDR3 totals 11 residues. V was cut by 3 bases and J by 5 bases, with 4 bases left in between. Germline V gives CDR1 MDHEN, CDR2 SYDVKM. CDR3: CASSFGYGYTF. In nucleotides, the CDR3 is TGTGCCAGCAGTTTTGGTTATGGCTACACCTTC.

The chain carries TRBV4-1 and TRBJ2-7; perhaps TRBD1 as D (5 bases). From germline, CDR1 is MGHRA and CDR2 YSYEKL. V was pared by 1 base and J by 5 bases, with 9 bases between. The CDR3 spans 13 residues. The CDR3 DNA follows: TGCGCCAGCAGCCAAGTAGGGGTGAACGAGCAGTACTTC. Its translation: CASSQVGVNEQYF.

The CDR3 nucleotides read TGTGCCAGCAGCCCTTTCTATAAGGGCTCCTACGAGCAGTACTTC. Translating it yields CASSPFYKGSYEQYF. This chain uses TRBV28 with TRBJ2-7, with D uncertain. Trimming took off 6 bases at V and 0 bases at J, with 15 bases between the two ends. Germline CDR1 and CDR2: MDHEN and SYDVKM. This CDR3 comprises 15 residues.

The chain is built from TRBV6-2 or TRBV6-3 and TRBJ2-7, with D perhaps assigned TRBD1 or TRBD2 (5 bases each). V was clipped by 2 bases and J by 6 bases, with 11 bases between them. Germline V gene sequence: CDR1 MNHEY, CDR2 SVGEGT. The CDR3 consists of 13 residues. The CDR3: CASSYTWDGEQYF. The CDR3 nucleotides are TGTGCCAGCAGTTACACCTGGGACGGCGAGCAGTACTTC.